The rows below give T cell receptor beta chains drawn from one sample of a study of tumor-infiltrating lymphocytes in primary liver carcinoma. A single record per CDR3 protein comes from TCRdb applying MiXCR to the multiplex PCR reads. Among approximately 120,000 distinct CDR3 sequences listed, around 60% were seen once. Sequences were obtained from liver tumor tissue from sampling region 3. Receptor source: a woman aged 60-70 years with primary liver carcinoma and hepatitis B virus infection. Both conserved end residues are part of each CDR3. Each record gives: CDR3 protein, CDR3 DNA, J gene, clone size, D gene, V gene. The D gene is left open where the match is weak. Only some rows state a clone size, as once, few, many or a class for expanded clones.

CDR3: CAWSGTGGSYNEQFF
DNA: TGTGCCTGGAGTGGCACAGGGGGCTCCTACAATGAGCAGTTCTTC
J: TRBJ2-1
size: few
D: TRBD1
V: TRBV30

CDR3: CNGTDRIEAIF
DNA: TGCAACGGTACAGACAGGATTGAAGCTATCTTT
J: TRBJ1-1
size: -
D: -
V: TRBV29-1

CDR3: CANSRLAGCTEQYF
DNA: TGTGCCAACTCCCGACTAGCGGGGTGTACCGAGCAGTACTTC
J: TRBJ2-7
size: -
D: TRBD2
V: TRBV11-1

CDR3: CASSNGQNTEAFF
DNA: TGTGCCAGCTCGAACGGACAGAACACTGAAGCTTTCTTT
J: TRBJ1-1
size: -
D: -
V: TRBV18

CDR3: CASSMIPLAGGQETQYF
DNA: TGCGCCAGCAGCATGATCCCTCTAGCGGGAGGGCAAGAGACCCAGTACTTC
J: TRBJ2-5
size: -
D: TRBD2
V: TRBV5-1

CDR3: CASSLGVRTRVTDTQNF
DNA: TGTGCCAGCAGCTTAGGGGTTCGGACAAGGGTCACAGATACGCAGAATTTT
J: TRBJ2-3
size: -
D: -
V: TRBV11-2

CDR3: CASSLVGSFSGPSYNEQFF
DNA: TGTGCCAGCAGCTTAGTAGGTTCCTTCAGCGGGCCAAGCTACAATGAACAGTTCTTC
J: TRBJ2-1
size: -
D: -
V: TRBV11-2

CDR3: CASSFSRWKETQYF
DNA: TGTGCCAGCAGCTTCAGCAGGTGGAAGGAGACCCAGTACTTC
J: TRBJ2-5
size: -
D: -
V: TRBV11-2

CDR3: CASSRTSGRPGELFF
DNA: TGTGCCAGCAGCCGGACTAGCGGGAGGCCCGGGGAGCTGTTTTTT
J: TRBJ2-2
size: medium-sized
D: TRBD2
V: TRBV11-2

CDR3: CASSEVSGTDYNSPLHF
DNA: TGTGCCAGCAGTGAGGTTTCCGGGACAGATTATAATTCACCCCTCCACTTT
J: TRBJ1-6
size: few
D: TRBD1
V: TRBV28

CDR3: CASSSGLAGGITNEQFF
DNA: TGCGCCAGCAGCTCTGGACTAGCGGGAGGGATAACGAATGAGCAGTTCTTC
J: TRBJ2-1
size: -
D: TRBD2
V: TRBV5-1

CDR3: CASSQDSNQPQHF
DNA: TGTGCCAGCAGCCAGGATAGCAATCAGCCCCAGCATTTT
J: TRBJ1-5
size: -
D: -
V: TRBV7-9

CDR3: CASCHSAVRTNNEQFF
DNA: TGTGCCAGCTGCCACTCCGCAGTCAGGACTAACAATGAGCAGTTCTTC
J: TRBJ2-1
size: -
D: -
V: TRBV14

CDR3: CANSFTDRAPGTQYF
DNA: TGTGCTAACAGCTTCACTGACAGGGCCCCCGGGACCCAGTACTTC
J: TRBJ2-5
size: -
D: TRBD1
V: TRBV5-5

CDR3: CASSFGTGSYEQYF
DNA: TGTGCCAGCAGCTTCGGGACTGGCTCCTATGAGCAGTACTTC
J: TRBJ2-7
size: -
D: -
V: TRBV11-2

CDR3: CAISLVLANNEQFF
DNA: TGTGCCATCAGCTTGGTACTAGCCAACAATGAGCAGTTCTTC
J: TRBJ2-1
size: once
D: -
V: TRBV5-4

CDR3: CASSPRTSGKAVYEQYF
DNA: TGTGCCAGCAGCCCTAGGACTAGCGGGAAGGCGGTCTACGAGCAGTACTTC
J: TRBJ2-7
size: few
D: TRBD2
V: TRBV7-9

CDR3: CVSSLGAGEYNEQFF
DNA: TGTGTCAGCAGTTTGGGAGCGGGAGAGTACAATGAGCAGTTCTTC
J: TRBJ2-1
size: once
D: TRBD2
V: TRBV12-3/TRBV12-4

CDR3: CASNIRQRGEGYTF
DNA: TGTGCCAGCAATATTCGACAGCGTGGAGAGGGCTACACCTTC
J: TRBJ1-2
size: -
D: -
V: TRBV12-3/TRBV12-4

CDR3: CAISESGGQTYEQHF
DNA: TGTGCCATCAGTGAGTCGGGCGGACAAACCTACGAGCAGCATTTC
J: TRBJ2-7
size: -
D: -
V: TRBV10-3

CDR3: CAISERASTDTQYF
DNA: TGTGCCATCAGTGAACGGGCTAGCACAGATACGCAGTATTTT
J: TRBJ2-3
size: many
D: -
V: TRBV10-3

CDR3: CASSSYGDINYNEQFF
DNA: TGTGCCAGCAGTTCCTACGGGGACATAAATTACAATGAGCAGTTCTTC
J: TRBJ2-1
size: -
D: -
V: TRBV28

CDR3: CSARVDLGTQYF
DNA: TGCAGTGCTAGAGTGGACTTAGGAACCCAGTACTTC
J: TRBJ2-5
size: -
D: -
V: TRBV20-1

CDR3: CDSSSTRLQWVDTQYF
DNA: TGTGACAGCAGCTCAACCCGGTTACAGTGGGTAGATACGCAGTATTTT
J: TRBJ2-3
size: -
D: -
V: TRBV11-2

CDR3: CASGFEMNSPLHF
DNA: TGTGCCAGCGGCTTTGAAATGAATTCGCCCCTCCACTTT
J: TRBJ1-6
size: -
D: -
V: TRBV11-2

CDR3: CASSMAEAQYF
DNA: TGTGCCAGCAGCATGGCAGAGGCCCAGTACTTC
J: TRBJ2-5
size: -
D: -
V: TRBV7-9

CDR3: CATTWGGANYGYTF
DNA: TGTGCCACCACCTGGGGAGGGGCTAACTATGGCTACACCTTC
J: TRBJ1-2
size: many
D: -
V: TRBV10-3

CDR3: CASSEVAGNEQFF
DNA: TGTGCCAGCAGTGAAGTGGCAGGGAATGAGCAGTTCTTC
J: TRBJ2-1
size: -
D: -
V: TRBV25-1

CDR3: CASKVYRGIPPLHF
DNA: TGTGCCAGCAAGGTCTATAGGGGCATCCCACCCCTCCACTTT
J: TRBJ1-6
size: -
D: -
V: TRBV28

CDR3: CSAPPDRYYEQYF
DNA: TGCAGTGCTCCTCCGGACCGATACTACGAGCAGTACTTC
J: TRBJ2-7
size: -
D: -
V: TRBV20-1

CDR3: CANSLDRSRELFF
DNA: TGTGCCAACAGCTTAGATAGGAGTAGGGAGCTGTTTTTT
J: TRBJ2-2
size: -
D: -
V: TRBV11-2

CDR3: CSAGVGHEETQYF
DNA: TGCAGCGCCGGGGTGGGGCATGAAGAGACCCAGTACTTC
J: TRBJ2-5
size: -
D: -
V: TRBV29-1

CDR3: CASSSSRTSIGETQYF
DNA: TGTGCCAGCAGTTCCTCCCGGACTAGCATCGGAGAGACCCAGTACTTC
J: TRBJ2-5
size: many
D: TRBD2
V: TRBV6-2/TRBV6-3

CDR3: CATRRGSNQPQHF
DNA: TGTGCCACCCGACGAGGCAGCAATCAGCCCCAGCATTTT
J: TRBJ1-5
size: many
D: -
V: TRBV6-5

CDR3: CANSPRGDMQYF
DNA: TGTGCCAACAGCCCTCGGGGGGATATGCAGTATTTT
J: TRBJ2-3
size: once
D: TRBD2
V: TRBV6-5

CDR3: CASSLEPTTGETQYF
DNA: TGTGCCAGCAGCTTAGAGCCTACTACGGGAGAGACCCAGTACTTC
J: TRBJ2-5
size: -
D: -
V: TRBV7-9

CDR3: CSVELAGCLGNEQLF
DNA: TGCAGCGTTGAACTAGCGGGATGCCTCGGCAATGAGCAGTTATTC
J: TRBJ2-1
size: -
D: TRBD2
V: TRBV29-1

CDR3: CASSIAGAGANVLTF
DNA: TGTGCCAGTAGTATAGCGGGGGCTGGGGCCAACGTCCTGACTTTC
J: TRBJ2-6
size: once
D: -
V: TRBV19

CDR3: CASQWGLYGEQYF
DNA: TGTGCCAGCCAATGGGGACTCTATGGCGAGCAGTACTTC
J: TRBJ2-7
size: many
D: -
V: TRBV12-3/TRBV12-4

CDR3: CNVPALGVRENRKSYNEQFF
DNA: TGCAACGTTCCCGCGTTGGGTGTTCGGGAGAACAGGAAATCCTACAATGAGCAGTTCTTC
J: TRBJ2-1
size: -
D: -
V: TRBV29-1

CDR3: CASSLLGNTEAFF
DNA: TGTGCCAGCAGCTTACTTGGGAACACTGAAGCTTTCTTT
J: TRBJ1-1
size: medium-sized
D: -
V: TRBV11-2

CDR3: CASCLEQIRALRYGYTF
DNA: TGTGCCAGCTGCTTAGAACAGATCAGGGCGCTGCGCTATGGCTACACCTTC
J: TRBJ1-2
size: -
D: -
V: TRBV11-2

CDR3: CASGPGNSTETQYF
DNA: TGCGCCAGCGGTCCAGGGAACTCAACGGAGACCCAGTACTTC
J: TRBJ2-5
size: -
D: -
V: TRBV10-1

CDR3: CSSRLGGQGTQYF
DNA: TGCTCCAGCCGCCTTGGCGGCCAAGGGACCCAGTACTTC
J: TRBJ2-5
size: once
D: -
V: TRBV10-2

CDR3: CASSLNPGGGVISGNTIYF
DNA: TGTGCCAGCAGCTTAAATCCGGGCGGAGGGGTGATCTCTGGAAACACCATATATTTT
J: TRBJ1-3
size: -
D: -
V: TRBV7-9

CDR3: CASNSPPGRGDYGYTF
DNA: TGTGCCAGCAACTCCCCCCCTGGGAGAGGAGACTATGGCTACACCTTC
J: TRBJ1-2
size: -
D: -
V: TRBV7-9

CDR3: CASSSRSVGLNEQFF
DNA: TGTGCCAGCAGTTCACGAAGCGTAGGTCTCAATGAGCAGTTCTTC
J: TRBJ2-1
size: -
D: -
V: TRBV7-9

CDR3: CARSLAGAADTQYF
DNA: TGTGCCAGGAGCTTGGCCGGCGCGGCAGATACGCAGTACTTT
J: TRBJ2-3
size: -
D: -
V: TRBV5-4

CDR3: CASSQEPGEGTGELLF
DNA: TGTGCCAGCAGCCAAGAACCGGGAGAGGGGACAGGGGAGCTGTTATTT
J: TRBJ2-2
size: -
D: TRBD1
V: TRBV4-2

CDR3: CASSPPQRPTGEPFF
DNA: TGTGCCAGCAGCCCTCCGCAAAGACCTACCGGGGAGCCGTTTTTT
J: TRBJ2-2
size: -
D: -
V: TRBV11-2

CDR3: CASSLIIAGNTGELFF
DNA: TGCGCCAGCAGCTTGATAATAGCGGGAAACACCGGGGAGCTGTTTTTT
J: TRBJ2-2
size: -
D: TRBD2
V: TRBV5-1

CDR3: CGVGWGPRSTEAFF
DNA: TGCGGCGTTGGGTGGGGTCCTCGGAGCACTGAAGCTTTCTTT
J: TRBJ1-1
size: -
D: -
V: TRBV29-1

CDR3: CASSRDLSSYEQYF
DNA: TGTGCCAGCAGCCGGGACTTGAGCTCCTACGAGCAGTACTTC
J: TRBJ2-7
size: many
D: -
V: TRBV5-5

CDR3: CASSGTAKNPPNLPQHF
DNA: TGTGCCAGCAGCGGGACAGCCAAAAACCCCCCCAATCTGCCCCAGCATTTT
J: TRBJ1-5
size: -
D: TRBD1
V: TRBV6-4

CDR3: CDSSPGPLQAGELFF
DNA: TGTGACAGCAGTCCCGGGCCGCTACAGGCCGGGGAGCTGTTTTTT
J: TRBJ2-2
size: -
D: -
V: TRBV11-1